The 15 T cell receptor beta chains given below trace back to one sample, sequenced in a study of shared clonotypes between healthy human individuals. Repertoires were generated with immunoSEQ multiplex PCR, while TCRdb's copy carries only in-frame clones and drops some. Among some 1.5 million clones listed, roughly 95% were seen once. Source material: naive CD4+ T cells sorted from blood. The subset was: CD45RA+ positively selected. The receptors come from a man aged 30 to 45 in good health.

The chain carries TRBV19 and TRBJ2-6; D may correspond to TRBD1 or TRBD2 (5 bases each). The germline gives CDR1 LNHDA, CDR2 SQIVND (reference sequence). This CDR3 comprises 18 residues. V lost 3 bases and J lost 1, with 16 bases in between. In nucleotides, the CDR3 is TGTGCCAGTAGTATTCTACTAGGGGCTGGGTCTGGGGCCAACGTCCTGACTTTC. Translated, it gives CASSILLGAGSGANVLTF.

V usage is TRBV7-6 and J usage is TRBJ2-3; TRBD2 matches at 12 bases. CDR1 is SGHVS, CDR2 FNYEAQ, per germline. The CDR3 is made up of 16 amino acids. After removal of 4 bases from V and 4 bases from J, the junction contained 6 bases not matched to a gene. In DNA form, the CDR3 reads TGTGCCAGCAGCTCAACTAGCGGGAGGTTGTCAGATACGCAGTATTTT. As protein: CASSSTSGRLSDTQYF.

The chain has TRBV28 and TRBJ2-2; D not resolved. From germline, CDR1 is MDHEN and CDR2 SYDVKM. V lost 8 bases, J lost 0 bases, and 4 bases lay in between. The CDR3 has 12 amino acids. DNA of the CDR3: TGTGCCAGCTTCGCGAACACCGGGGAGCTGTTTTTT. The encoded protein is CASFANTGELFF.

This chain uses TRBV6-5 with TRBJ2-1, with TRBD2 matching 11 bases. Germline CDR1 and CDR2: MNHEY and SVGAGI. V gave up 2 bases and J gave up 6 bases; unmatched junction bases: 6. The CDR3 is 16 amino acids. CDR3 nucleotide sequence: TGTGCCAGCAGTTACCGCACTAGCGGGAGACTCAATGAGCAGTTCTTC. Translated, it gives CASSYRTSGRLNEQFF.

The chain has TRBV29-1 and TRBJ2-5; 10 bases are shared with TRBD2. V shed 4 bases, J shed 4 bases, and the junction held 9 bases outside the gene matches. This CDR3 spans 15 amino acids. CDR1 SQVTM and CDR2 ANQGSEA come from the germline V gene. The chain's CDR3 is CSVAPSGRVSETQYF. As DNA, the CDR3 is TGCAGCGTTGCCCCTAGCGGGAGAGTGTCAGAGACCCAGTACTTC.

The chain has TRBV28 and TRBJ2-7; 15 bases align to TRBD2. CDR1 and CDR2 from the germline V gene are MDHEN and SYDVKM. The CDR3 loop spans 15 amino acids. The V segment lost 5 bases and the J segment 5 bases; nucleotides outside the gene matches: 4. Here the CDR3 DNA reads TGTGCCAGCAGTCCAGGGACTAGCGGGAGGAACGAGCAGTACTTC. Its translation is CASSPGTSGRNEQYF.

The CDR3, as DNA: TGTGCCAGCAGCGTAGACTTTGTAGGTAGAGGTAACGGGGAGCTGTTTTTT. Residues: CASSVDFVGRGNGELFF. J is TRBJ2-2 and V is TRBV9; D remains ambiguous. There are 17 residues in the CDR3. Germline V gene lookup returns CDR1 SGDLS and CDR2 YYNGEE. Trimming pared 0 bases from V and 7 bases from J, leaving 19 bases between.

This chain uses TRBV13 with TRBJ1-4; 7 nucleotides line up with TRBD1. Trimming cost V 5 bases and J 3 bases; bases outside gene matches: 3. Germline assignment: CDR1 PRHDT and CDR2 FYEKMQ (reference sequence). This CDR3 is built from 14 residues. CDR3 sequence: CASSRTGPNEKLFF. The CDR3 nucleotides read TGTGCCAGCAGCCGGACAGGCCCTAATGAAAAACTGTTTTTT. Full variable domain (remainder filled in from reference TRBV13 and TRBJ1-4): AAGVIQSPRHLIKEKRETATLKCYPIPRHDTVYWYQQGPGQDPQFLISFYEKMQSDKGSIPDRFSAQQFSDYHSELNMSSLELGDSALYFCASSRTGPNEKLFFGSGTQLSVL.

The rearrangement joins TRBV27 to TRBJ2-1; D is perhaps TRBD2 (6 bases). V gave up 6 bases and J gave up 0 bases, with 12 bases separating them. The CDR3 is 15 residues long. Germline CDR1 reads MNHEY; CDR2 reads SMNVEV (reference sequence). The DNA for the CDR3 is TGTGCCAGCAGAACCAGCGGGCCCTCCTACAATGAGCAGTTCTTC. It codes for CASRTSGPSYNEQFF.

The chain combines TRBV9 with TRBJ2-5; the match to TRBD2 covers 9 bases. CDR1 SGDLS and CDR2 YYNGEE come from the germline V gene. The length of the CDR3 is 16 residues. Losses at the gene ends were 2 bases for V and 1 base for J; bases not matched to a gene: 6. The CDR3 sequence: CASSVIAGAFQETQYF. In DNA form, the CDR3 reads TGTGCCAGCAGCGTCATAGCGGGAGCTTTCCAAGAGACCCAGTACTTC.

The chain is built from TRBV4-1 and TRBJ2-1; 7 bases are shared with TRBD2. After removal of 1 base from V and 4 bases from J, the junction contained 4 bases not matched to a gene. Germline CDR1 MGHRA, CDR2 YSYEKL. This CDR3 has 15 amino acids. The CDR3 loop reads CASSQASGVYNEQFF. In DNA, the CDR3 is TGCGCCAGCAGCCAAGCGAGCGGGGTATACAATGAGCAGTTCTTC.

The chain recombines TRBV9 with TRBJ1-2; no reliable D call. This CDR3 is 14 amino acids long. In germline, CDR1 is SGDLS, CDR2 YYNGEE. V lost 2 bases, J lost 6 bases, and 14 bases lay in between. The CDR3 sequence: CASSVDLGYNGYTF. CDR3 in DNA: TGTGCCAGCAGCGTTGACTTGGGCTACAATGGCTACACCTTC.

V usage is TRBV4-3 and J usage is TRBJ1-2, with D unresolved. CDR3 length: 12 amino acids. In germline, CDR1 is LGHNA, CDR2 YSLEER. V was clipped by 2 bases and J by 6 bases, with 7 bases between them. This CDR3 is CASSQNGHGYTF. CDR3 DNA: TGCGCCAGCAGCCAAAACGGTCATGGCTACACCTTC.

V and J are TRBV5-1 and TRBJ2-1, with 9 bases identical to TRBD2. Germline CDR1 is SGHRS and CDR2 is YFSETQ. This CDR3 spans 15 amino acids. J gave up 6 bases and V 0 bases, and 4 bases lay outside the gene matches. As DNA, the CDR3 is TGCGCCAGCAGCTTGGTAGTAGCGGGAGTCAATGAGCAGTTCTTC. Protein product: CASSLVVAGVNEQFF.

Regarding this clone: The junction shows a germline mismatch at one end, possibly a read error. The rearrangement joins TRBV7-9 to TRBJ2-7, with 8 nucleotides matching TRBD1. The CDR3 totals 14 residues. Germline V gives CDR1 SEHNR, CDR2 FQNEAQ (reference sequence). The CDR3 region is CASSFAGQAYEQYF. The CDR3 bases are TGTGCCAGCAGCTTCGCGGGACAGGCCTATGAGCAGTACTTC.